This T cell receptor (beta chain) came from a study of CD8+ T cells in alopecia areata. Study-wide context: Oral tofacitinib (5 to 10 mg twice daily) was administered to treated patients. After 6 to 18 months of tofacitinib, follow-up continued 6 months off drug.

The investigators collected lesional scalp punch biopsies and peripheral blood from alopecia areata patients. CDR1 SGHVS and CDR2 FQNEAQ come from the germline V gene. The CDR3 has 12 residues. Between the trimmed V and J ends, which lost 0 bases and 4 bases, there was a span of 4 bases. Study-wide results and caveats: Sharing of TCRs across patients appeared less clear than in mice, possibly for HLA-related reasons.

This clone has a handful of counts. Its antigen remains unidentified. Other DNA sequences from this sample encode an identical CDR3 as well. cDNA prepared by RNA extraction and subsequent reverse transcription served as the template for sequencing. Here immunoSEQ multiplex PCR was the method, and the copy in TCRdb shows in-frame clones only, minus some. The profile shows around 120,000 clones, around two fifths of them singletons. The chain is built from TRBV7-8 and TRBJ2-7; D gene uncertain. Sequences were obtained from CD4+ T cells sorted from blood. The source is a human donor with alopecia areata. The CDR3 bases are TGTGCCAGCAGCTTAGCGCATTACGAGCAGTACTTC. Its translation: CASSLAHYEQYF.